This T cell receptor (beta chain) derives from a study of T cells in Graves' hyperthyroidism and ophthalmopathy. The CDR3 consists of 15 residues. Germline V gene lookup returns CDR1 LNHDA and CDR2 SQIVND (reference sequence). Trimming pared 4 bases from V and 2 bases from J, leaving 14 bases between. In its sample, this clonotype was seen many times. The authors obtained PBMCs from 10 ml of fresh peripheral blood. Using RNA transcripts as the source, TCR beta CDR3 regions were amplified. Primed by the HTBI set, a first-round RT-PCR was run on the TCR CDR3. TCRdb processed the multiplex PCR reads anew with MiXCR; each CDR3 protein has one entry. This sample has approximately 610,000 distinct CDR3 sequences, with around 15% found just once.

The source material was blood. The receptor's source is a middle-aged woman with Graves' ophthalmopathy. This chain links TRBV19 with TRBJ1-1, with D unresolved. The CDR3 protein is CASSTTGAPNTEAFF. The CDR3 bases are TGTGCCAGTAGTACGACGGGCGCCCCCAACACTGAAGCTTTCTTT. Full variable domain (missing parts from reference TRBV19 and TRBJ1-1): DGGITQSPKYLFRKEGQNVTLSCEQNLNHDAMYWYRQDPGQGLRLIYYSQIVNDFQKGDIAEGYSVSREKKESFPLTVTSAQKNPTAFYLCASSTTGAPNTEAFFGQGTRLTVV.